The 23 T cell receptor beta chains given below trace back to one sample, sequenced in a study of cytomegalovirus exposure and HLA in healthy donors (dated by TCRdb to 2016 to 2017). The library relied on the immunoSEQ multiplex PCR assay. The multiplex PCR relied on a mix of 60 forward primers for TCR Vbeta segments and 13 reverse primers for TCR Jbeta segments. Entries here come from immuneACCESS through TCRdb and include only in-frame sequences with V and J called. Some clones fail to appear in such tables; in the studies checked, an unresolved V gene covers under half of the shortfall, and the cause of the remainder is unknown. Here the sample has about 94,000 clones; roughly 80% occur a single time. Together, the top ten hold under 13% of the sample. Sequencing used PBMCs. The receptors originated from a human donor in good health.

This rearrangement joins TRBV7-9 to TRBJ2-5; 14 bases map to TRBD2. The V and J ends lost 5 bases and 1 base, in that order; junction bases with no gene match: 12. The germline V gene has CDR1 SEHNR and CDR2 FQNEAQ (reference sequence). The CDR3 loop spans 19 amino acids. The CDR3 here is CASSTRHGGLAGAQETQYF. CDR3 nucleotide sequence: TGTGCCAGCAGCACGCGCCACGGGGGACTAGCGGGGGCCCAAGAGACCCAGTACTTC.

The chain recombines TRBV7-2 with TRBJ2-5, with D possibly being TRBD2 (5 bases). The V end lost 4 bases, the J end lost 13 bases, and 19 bases lay between the germline ends. The CDR3 contains 13 residues. CDR1 and CDR2 from the germline V gene are SGHTA and FQGNSA. The CDR3 sequence is CASSSPWGERTYF. The CDR3 DNA follows: TGTGCCAGCAGCTCCCCTTGGGGAGAGAGGACGTACTTC.

The V gene is TRBV19, the J gene TRBJ2-1, with 13 bases identical to TRBD2. The CDR3 spans 16 residues. Germline V gene sequence: CDR1 LNHDA, CDR2 SQIVND (reference sequence). The V segment lost 3 bases and the J segment 7 bases; nucleotides outside the gene matches: 6. The CDR3: CASSMKTSGRANEQFF. The CDR3, as DNA: TGTGCCAGTAGTATGAAAACTAGCGGGAGGGCGAATGAGCAGTTCTTC.

This clone came up a few times. The rearrangement uses TRBV11-3 and TRBJ2-5; 7 positions match TRBD2. Germline assignment: CDR1 SGHNT and CDR2 YENEEA. The ends lost 5 bases at V and 4 bases at J; junction bases unmatched: 4. This CDR3 has 13 residues. CDR3 in amino acids: CASSPGGSETQYF. CDR3 DNA sequence: TGTGCCAGCAGCCCCGGGGGGTCAGAGACCCAGTACTTC.

This chain uses TRBV11-2 with TRBJ2-5; 9 nucleotides line up with TRBD2. The germline gives CDR1 SGHAT, CDR2 FQNNGV. There are 14 residues in the CDR3. With 4 bases clipped from V and 5 bases from J, the junction kept 5 bases outside the gene matches. CDR3 coding DNA: TGTGCCAGCAGCTCCATAGCGGGAGTGGAGACCCAGTACTTC. Amino acids: CASSSIAGVETQYF.

This sequence joins TRBV5-1 and TRBJ1-1, with a possible D match to TRBD1 (5 bases). V lost 0 bases, J lost 7 bases, and 13 bases lay in between. Germline V lookup: CDR1 SGHRS, CDR2 YFSETQ. CDR3 length: 14 amino acids. This CDR3 is CASSLDLGGGEAFF. The CDR3 nucleotides read TGCGCCAGCAGCTTGGACCTGGGGGGAGGTGAAGCTTTCTTT.

The CDR3 nucleotides are TGTGCCAGCAGCTTAGATGGCGGGACAGAATACAATGAGCAGTTCTTC. Its translation: CASSLDGGTEYNEQFF. The genes are TRBV7-2 and TRBJ2-1; TRBD1 is a possible D gene (7 bases). CDR1 is SGHTA and CDR2 is FQGNSA in the germline V gene. The germline V and J ends were trimmed by 1 base and 4 bases, with 14 bases remaining between them. The CDR3 has 16 residues.

The chain combines TRBV7-3 with TRBJ2-1; D is perhaps TRBD2 (6 bases). V lost 3 bases, J lost 2 bases, and 8 bases lay in between. Germline assignment: CDR1 SGHTA and CDR2 FQGTGA. The CDR3 extends over 14 amino acids. The CDR3 nucleotides are TGTGCCAGCAGCTTGGGGGGAACCTACAATGAGCAGTTCTTC. Amino acids: CASSLGGTYNEQFF.

The chain recombines TRBV21-1 with TRBJ1-3; TRBD1 is the table's D call and was not checked against the DNA. TRBV21-1 has pseudogene status. The CDR3 spans 17 residues. CDR3 region: CASGKPGQTYSGNTIYF. CDR3 nucleotides: TGTGCCAGCGGGAAACCGGGACAGACATACTCTGGAAACACCATATATTTT.

V and J are TRBV5-1 and TRBJ1-2, with 7 bases lining up with TRBD1. This CDR3 has 13 amino acids. J gave up 4 bases and V 4 bases, and 4 bases lay outside the gene matches. Germline V CDR1 and CDR2: SGHRS, YFSETQ. CDR3 region: CASSLWTGYGYTF. As DNA, the CDR3 is TGCGCCAGCAGCCTCTGGACAGGCTATGGCTACACCTTC.

The chain is built from TRBV4-1 and TRBJ2-7; D call uncertain. Germline CDR1 MGHRA, CDR2 YSYEKL. With 1 base removed from V and 3 bases from J, the gap between germline ends came to 10 bases. The CDR3 consists of 14 residues. CDR3: CASSQGRPGYEQYF. The CDR3 DNA reads TGCGCCAGCAGCCAAGGAAGGCCAGGCTACGAGCAGTACTTC.

The table lists this clone with a count of one. The V and J genes are TRBV18 and TRBJ2-2; 7 bases line up with TRBD1. The CDR3 sequence is 15 residues long. The trim removed 2 bases at V and 6 bases at J, leaving 6 bases unmatched. The germline V gene encodes CDR1 KGHSH and CDR2 LQKENI. The CDR3 DNA is TGTGCCAGCTCACCAAGAGACAGGGTATCCGGGGAGCTGTTTTTT. This encodes CASSPRDRVSGELFF.

This chain joins TRBV5-4 and TRBJ2-1; D uncertain. Germline CDR1 is SGHNT and CDR2 is YYREEE (reference sequence). The ends were cut back, 2 bases at V and 2 bases at J, with 8 bases in the middle. The CDR3 has 14 residues. CDR3 in amino acids: CASSLDSPYNEQFF. CDR3 coding DNA: TGTGCCAGCAGCTTAGACTCTCCCTACAATGAGCAGTTCTTC.

V and J are TRBV10-3 and TRBJ2-1, with 7 bases that match TRBD1. The CDR3 is 12 residues long. The germline V gene encodes CDR1 ENHRY and CDR2 SYGVKD. Trimming removed 6 bases from V and 6 bases from J; junction bases left unmatched: 2. The CDR3 DNA follows: TGTGCCATCAGCAGGGACAGCAATGAGCAGTTCTTC. Encoded protein: CAISRDSNEQFF.

J is TRBJ2-2 and V is TRBV7-8; a weak D match, TRBD2 (7 bases). From germline, CDR1 is SGHVS and CDR2 FQNEAQ. The V gene lost 1 base and the J gene lost 5 bases, with 17 bases spanning the gap. This CDR3 has 17 residues. CDR3 in amino acids: CASSLVGGAPQTGELFF. The CDR3 DNA is TGTGCCAGCAGCTTAGTGGGGGGGGCGCCGCAGACCGGGGAGCTGTTTTTT. The full variable domain, completed using reference TRBV7-8 and TRBJ2-2, is GAGVSQSPRYKVAKRGQDVALRCDPISGHVSLFWYQQALGQGPEFLTYFQNEAQLDKSGLPSDRFFAERPEGSVSTLKIQRTQQEDSAVYLCASSLVGGAPQTGELFFGEGSRLTVL.

V is TRBV2 and J is TRBJ2-7; 7 nucleotides line up with TRBD1. CDR1 and CDR2 (germline): SNHLY, FYNNEI. Trimming cost V 5 bases and J 2 bases; bases outside gene matches: 6. This CDR3 contains 14 residues. The CDR3 bases are TGTGCCAGCAGTTATAGGGGGCAACCCTACGAGCAGTACTTC. Amino acid sequence: CASSYRGQPYEQYF.

This clone was counted once. This CDR3 reads CASSLRGRAVPATNEKLFF. CDR3 DNA sequence: TGTGCCAGCAGTTTAAGGGGCAGGGCGGTGCCTGCAACTAATGAAAAACTGTTTTTT. The gene calls are TRBV27 and TRBJ1-4, with D possibly being TRBD1 (5 bases). CDR1 MNHEY and CDR2 SMNVEV come from the germline V gene (reference sequence). V was clipped by 2 bases and J by 0 bases, with 19 bases between them. The CDR3 consists of 19 residues.

The chain uses TRBV27 and TRBJ2-7; D is undetermined. The CDR3 has 13 residues. V was pared by 4 bases and J by 0 bases, with 7 bases between. Per the germline V gene, CDR1 is MNHEY and CDR2 is SMNVEV (reference sequence). The CDR3 reads CASSSLISYEQYF. The DNA for the CDR3 is TGTGCCAGCAGTTCCCTTATCTCCTACGAGCAGTACTTC.

This chain links TRBV7-9 with TRBJ2-7; a weak D match, TRBD1 (5 bases). Trimming cost V 4 bases and J 7 bases, with 11 bases left between them. The CDR3 sequence is 12 residues long. Germline lookup yields CDR1 SEHNR and CDR2 FQNEAQ (reference sequence). CDR3 bases: TGTGCCAGCAGCTGGGGCTCGTATGAGCAGTACTTC. Its protein is CASSWGSYEQYF.

This sequence joins TRBV11-2 and TRBJ1-1; maybe TRBD1 (6 bases). CDR3 length: 14 amino acids. V lost 5 bases to trimming and J lost 1 base, with 11 bases between them. The germline V gene has CDR1 SGHAT and CDR2 FQNNGV. As DNA, the CDR3 is TGTGCCAGCAGCATAAGACAGGCGAACACTGAAGCTTTCTTT. Its translation: CASSIRQANTEAFF.

The CDR3 nucleotides are TGTGCCAGCAGTTTCCGGGACACATCCTCCTACGAGCAGTACTTC. Amino acids: CASSFRDTSSYEQYF. This chain uses TRBV27 with TRBJ2-7, with D tentatively TRBD1 (6 bases). Trimming left V 3 bases short and J 0 bases short, with 12 bases between. Germline CDR1 MNHEY, CDR2 SMNVEV (reference sequence). The CDR3 loop spans 15 amino acids.

The chain uses TRBV2 and TRBJ2-7, with 11 bases lining up with TRBD1. The CDR3 extends over 16 amino acids. Trimming at V came to 3 bases and at J to 2 bases, leaving 6 bases not matched to a gene. Germline assignment: CDR1 SNHLY and CDR2 FYNNEI. CDR3: CASSDPPGQGAYEQYF. CDR3 nucleotides: TGTGCCAGCAGTGATCCCCCGGGACAGGGGGCCTACGAGCAGTACTTC.

The sample holds a few counts of this clone. The chain is built from TRBV4-1 and TRBJ2-5, with 13 bases aligning to TRBD2. The germline V gene has CDR1 MGHRA and CDR2 YSYEKL. The V gene end was trimmed by 7 bases and the J gene end by 2 bases; junction bases not matched to a gene: 4. The CDR3 consists of 15 residues. In DNA, the CDR3 is TGCGCCAGCACCAAACTAGCGGGGGGGCAAGAGACCCAGTACTTC. Encoded protein: CASTKLAGGQETQYF.